Each of the 18 T cell receptor beta chains below was sequenced from the same sample in a study of STAT5B mutations in CD4+ large granular lymphocyte leukemia. Here immunoSEQ multiplex PCR was the method, and the copy in TCRdb shows in-frame clones only, minus some. The top ten hold 0.97% of the sample, which has fewer than 35,000 clones, about 91% seen once. Sequenced: CD4+ T cells from blood buffy coats. Receptors were obtained from a human donor in good health.

V usage is TRBV23-1 and J usage is TRBJ1-5; D is possibly TRBD1 (6 bases). TRBV23-1 is an ORF, and what it does is uncertain. Trimming stripped 4 bases from V and 4 bases from J, with 8 bases between. CDR3 length: 13 amino acids. CDR3 nucleotides: TGCGCCAGCAGTCTACAGGGTAATCAGCCCCAGCATTTT. Its translation: CASSLQGNQPQHF.

V usage is TRBV7-7 and J usage is TRBJ2-7, with D unresolved. Germline assignment: CDR1 SSHAT and CDR2 FNYEAQ (reference sequence). V dropped 5 bases and J dropped 2 bases, with 10 bases sitting between them. The CDR3 has 13 residues. As DNA, the CDR3 is TGTGCCAGCAGCATCGGCCGAGCCTACGAGCAGTACTTC. This sequence encodes CASSIGRAYEQYF.

This chain connects TRBV7-2 to TRBJ1-1; no reliable D call. The germline CDR1 and CDR2 sequences are SGHTA and FQGNSA. Trimming left V 5 bases short and J 1 base short, with 8 bases between. This CDR3 has 13 residues. The CDR3 DNA sequence: TGTGCCAGCAGCCCTGATACGAACACTGAAGCTTTCTTT. Its protein product is CASSPDTNTEAFF.

The chain couples TRBV19 to TRBJ1-1, with D possibly TRBD1 on 6 matching bases. Trimming removed 8 bases from V and 6 bases from J, with 13 bases in between. This CDR3 comprises 12 residues. Germline V gene lookup returns CDR1 LNHDA and CDR2 SQIVND (reference sequence). Here the CDR3 reads CASLGQFAEAFF. CDR3 DNA sequence: TGTGCCAGTCTGGGACAATTTGCTGAAGCTTTCTTT. Using reference TRBV19 and TRBJ1-1 for the parts outside the CDR3, the full variable domain is DGGITQSPKYLFRKEGQNVTLSCEQNLNHDAMYWYRQDPGQGLRLIYYSQIVNDFQKGDIAEGYSVSREKKESFPLTVTSAQKNPTAFYLCASLGQFAEAFFGQGTRLTVV.

As DNA, the CDR3 is TGTGCCATCAGGGGCGCAGCTGGAAACACCATATATTTT. Translated, it gives CAIRGAAGNTIYF. This chain links TRBV10-3 with TRBJ1-3; D ambiguous. Between the trimmed V and J ends, which lost 6 bases and 2 bases, there was a span of 8 bases. The germline CDR1 and CDR2 sequences are ENHRY and SYGVKD. This CDR3 is built from 13 residues.

The V call is TRBV4-1, the J call TRBJ2-3; D unresolved. V dropped 4 bases and J dropped 0 bases, with 5 bases sitting between them. This CDR3 is built from 13 residues. CDR1 and CDR2 (germline): MGHRA, YSYEKL. CDR3 nucleotide sequence: TGCGCCAGCAGCCTGCGTAGCACAGATACGCAGTATTTT. This encodes CASSLRSTDTQYF.

This clone was seen a single time. The chain employs TRBV4-1 and TRBJ2-3, with no clear D. From germline, CDR1 is MGHRA and CDR2 YSYEKL. V was clipped by 11 bases and J by 0 bases, with 9 bases between them. The CDR3 length is 12 residues. CDR3 coding DNA: TGCGCCTCCAGCGTGAGCACAGATACGCAGTATTTT. Amino acids: CASSVSTDTQYF.

J is TRBJ1-5 and V is TRBV6-6, with TRBD1 matching over 7 bases. This CDR3 is 15 amino acids long. CDR1 is MNHNY and CDR2 is SVGAGI in the germline V gene (reference sequence). Trimming cost V 5 bases and J 6 bases; bases outside gene matches: 10. The CDR3 sequence: CASSGPGGALQPQHF. CDR3 coding DNA: TGTGCCAGCAGTGGTCCAGGGGGGGCTCTTCAGCCCCAGCATTTT.

The chain uses TRBV29-1 and TRBJ2-7; D gene uncertain. Germline CDR1 is SQVTM and CDR2 is ANQGSEA. V lost 7 bases and J 0 bases, leaving 10 bases between the germline ends. The CDR3 is 12 amino acids. The chain's CDR3 is CSGRLSSYEQYF. CDR3 coding DNA: TGCAGCGGCCGGTTGAGCTCCTACGAGCAGTACTTC.

V gene TRBV11-1 combines with J gene TRBJ2-2; weak D call: TRBD2 (6 bases). This CDR3 region has 14 residues. Germline-derived CDR1 and CDR2 are SGHAT and FQDESV (reference sequence). The ends were cut back, 3 bases at V and 7 bases at J, with 12 bases in the middle. The CDR3 DNA reads TGTGCCAGCAGCTTGGACGCGGGGCGCGGGGAGCTGTTTTTT. Its translation is CASSLDAGRGELFF.

The chain has TRBV7-2 and TRBJ2-3; D is unclear. Trimming cost V 5 bases and J 6 bases, with 6 bases left between them. CDR1 and CDR2 from the germline V gene are SGHTA and FQGNSA. The CDR3 has 11 amino acids. The CDR3 nucleotides are TGTGCCAGCAGCCCGCTGGATACGCAGTATTTT. Translated: CASSPLDTQYF.

The rearrangement joins TRBV4-1 to TRBJ1-4, with D hard to call. V dropped 7 bases and J dropped 8 bases, with 32 bases sitting between them. This CDR3 contains 19 residues. Germline lookup yields CDR1 MGHRA and CDR2 YSYEKL. CDR3 loop: CASKSLLARGEGGEEKLFF. CDR3 bases: TGCGCCAGCAAATCGTTACTCGCGCGGGGTGAGGGAGGCGAGGAAAAACTGTTTTTT.

A single count supports this clone. This sequence joins TRBV13 and TRBJ1-5, with 9 bases aligning to TRBD1. Germline loops: CDR1 PRHDT, CDR2 FYEKMQ (reference sequence). The ends lost 5 bases at V and 6 bases at J; junction bases unmatched: 14. This CDR3 spans 17 amino acids. The CDR3 DNA follows: TGTGCCAGCAGCCGTGGCCGAGGACAGGGGACGCCTCAGCCCCAGCATTTT. Translation gives CASSRGRGQGTPQPQHF.

The CDR3 DNA sequence: TGTGCCAGCAGCGTAGCTTCCGGACGCAGCGCAAATGAAAAACTGTTTTTT. Encoded protein: CASSVASGRSANEKLFF. This chain connects TRBV9 to TRBJ1-4; D is unresolved. This CDR3 contains 17 residues. CDR1 is SGDLS and CDR2 is YYNGEE in the germline V gene. V was trimmed by 0 bases and J by 5 bases, leaving 17 bases between them.

This clone has a single count. The CDR3 sequence: CASGLVTGPTLYGYTF. The CDR3, as DNA: TGTGCTAGTGGTTTGGTAACAGGGCCTACACTCTATGGCTACACCTTC. V usage is TRBV12-5 and J usage is TRBJ1-2, with D maybe TRBD1 (6 bases). Per germline, CDR1 LGHNT and CDR2 FRNRAP. This CDR3 contains 16 residues. V dropped 0 bases and J dropped 4 bases, with 15 bases sitting between them.

The chain employs TRBV2 and TRBJ2-4; D is possibly TRBD2 (5 bases). This CDR3 spans 16 amino acids. V dropped 5 bases and J dropped 4 bases, with 18 bases sitting between them. In germline, CDR1 is SNHLY, CDR2 FYNNEI. CDR3 bases: TGTGCCAGCAGTCATAGCGCCGGGCAGGCGAAAAACATTCAGTACTTC. It is translated as CASSHSAGQAKNIQYF.

The V call is TRBV7-2, the J call TRBJ1-1; D is undetermined. CDR1 and CDR2 from the germline V gene are SGHTA and FQGNSA. The germline V and J ends were trimmed by 2 bases and 5 bases, with 9 bases remaining between them. The length of the CDR3 is 13 residues. The chain's CDR3 is CASSLLIETEAFF. The CDR3 nucleotides are TGTGCCAGCAGCTTATTGATAGAGACTGAAGCTTTCTTT.

The V and J genes are TRBV6-1 and TRBJ2-5; D is uncertain. Trimming cost V 3 bases and J 3 bases, with 11 bases left between them. The germline V gene has CDR1 MNHNS and CDR2 SASEGT. This CDR3 spans 14 amino acids. CDR3 loop: CASSERTPKETQYF. As DNA, the CDR3 is TGTGCCAGCAGTGAGCGTACACCGAAAGAGACCCAGTACTTC.